This T cell receptor beta chain was sequenced during a study of blood T cell repertoires in COVID-19. At the level of the study: Some COVID-19 samples were acute and others convalescent; all came from the United States, Italy and Spain. Sources were T cells, B-cell-depleted T cells, or PBMCs; the material itself was cDNA or gDNA.

Authors' methods: Researchers report that nucleated cell counts were estimated from reference gene primer amplification. Clones were read by immunoSEQ multiplex PCR, and TCRdb kept only the in-frame ones, dropping some. V and J calls and clone size are those listed in that table; D and trimming were worked out from the DNA. The sample lists under 350,000 clones; around nine tenths were seen once. Cohorts were assigned according to the clinical history that participants reported. The sequence came from a man in his sixties who had recovered from COVID-19. The material sequenced was PBMCs or T cells enriched from blood (not recorded which).

CDR3 region: CASSYLVGYEQYF. As DNA, the CDR3 is TGTGCCAGCAGTTACCTTGTCGGCTACGAGCAGTACTTC. The chain employs TRBV6-2 or TRBV6-3 and TRBJ2-7; D is unresolved. Germline loops: CDR1 MNHEY, CDR2 SVGEGT. V dropped 2 bases and J dropped 3 bases, with 8 bases sitting between them. This CDR3 is 13 amino acids long.